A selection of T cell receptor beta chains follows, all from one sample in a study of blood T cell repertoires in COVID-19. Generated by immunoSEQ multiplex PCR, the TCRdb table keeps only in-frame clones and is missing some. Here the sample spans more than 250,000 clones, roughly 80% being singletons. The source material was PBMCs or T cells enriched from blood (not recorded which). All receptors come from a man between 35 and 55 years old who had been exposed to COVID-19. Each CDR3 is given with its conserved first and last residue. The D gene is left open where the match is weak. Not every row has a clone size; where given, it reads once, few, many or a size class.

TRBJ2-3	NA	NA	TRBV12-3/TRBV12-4	CASSSGVHTQYF	TGTGCCAGCAGTTCAGGGGTACATACGCAGTATTTT
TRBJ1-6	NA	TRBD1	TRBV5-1	CASSLGGQNSPLHF	TGCGCCAGCAGCTTGGGGGGACAGAATTCACCCCTCCACTTT
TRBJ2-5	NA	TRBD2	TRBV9	CASSGTSGITGETQYF	TGTGCCAGCAGCGGGACTAGCGGGATAACGGGGGAGACCCAGTACTTC
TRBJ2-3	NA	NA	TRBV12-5	CASDPGSVSGADTQYF	TGTGCTAGTGATCCAGGGTCGGTTTCGGGAGCAGATACGCAGTATTTT
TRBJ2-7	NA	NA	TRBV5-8	CASSLALRLRTLSYEQYF	TGTGCCAGCAGCTTGGCGCTGAGGTTGCGGACTCTCTCCTACGAGCAGTACTTC
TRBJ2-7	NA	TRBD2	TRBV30	CAWSSSGRFYEQYF	TGTGCCTGGAGTTCTAGCGGGAGGTTCTACGAGCAGTACTTC
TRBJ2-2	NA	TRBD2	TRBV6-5	CASSTTSGNTGELFF	TGTGCCAGCAGTACGACTAGCGGAAACACCGGGGAGCTGTTTTTT
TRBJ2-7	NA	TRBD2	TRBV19	CASSPNGLLAGSYEQYF	TGTGCCAGTAGTCCCAACGGTCTCCTAGCGGGGAGCTACGAGCAGTACTTC
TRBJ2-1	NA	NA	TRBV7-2	CASSLAGGTALGEQFF	TGTGCCAGCAGCTTAGCGGGCGGGACCGCATTAGGGGAGCAGTTCTTC
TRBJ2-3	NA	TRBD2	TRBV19	CASRFSSGGRTDTQYF	TGTGCCAGTCGGTTTTCCAGCGGGGGACGCACAGATACGCAGTATTTT
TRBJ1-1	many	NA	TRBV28	CASRPGGRTEAFF	TGTGCCAGCAGACCCGGCGGGAGAACTGAAGCTTTCTTT
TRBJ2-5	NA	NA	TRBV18	CASSPPVRKETQYF	TGTGCCAGCTCACCACCGGTCAGGAAAGAGACCCAGTACTTC
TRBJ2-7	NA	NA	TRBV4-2	CASSQYATKQYF	TGTGCCAGCAGCCAGTATGCTACGAAACAGTACTTC
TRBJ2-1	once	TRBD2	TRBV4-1	CASSQLSSGSYNEQFF	TGCGCCAGCAGCCAGCTGTCTAGCGGGTCCTACAATGAGCAGTTCTTC